This is a list of T cell receptor beta chains from one sample in a study of blood T cell repertoires in COVID-19. Only in-frame clones appear in the TCRdb table, and some are missing; sequencing was by immunoSEQ multiplex PCR. The table has approximately 150,000 clones, roughly 89% seen once. Sequencing used peripheral blood. These TCRs come from a woman in her fifties or sixties with active or convalescent COVID-19. Both conserved end residues are part of each CDR3. D genes are given only for firm matches. Some rows have no size entry. The others give once, few or many, or a class for an expanded clone.

clone size,V gene,J gene,D gene,CDR3 length,CDR3 DNA,CDR3 protein
-,TRBV24-1,TRBJ1-2,-,14,TGTGCCACCAGTGATTTGACAGGCGAGGAGGGCTACACCTTC,CATSDLTGEEGYTF
-,TRBV27,TRBJ2-1,TRBD1,14,TGTGCCAGCAGTTTCGGGACAGGTCACAATGAGCAGTTCTTC,CASSFGTGHNEQFF
-,TRBV7-7,TRBJ1-1,-,14,TGTGCTAGCAGACAAACAGGGATGAACACTGAAGCTTTCTTT,CASRQTGMNTEAFF
-,TRBV4-1,TRBJ2-7,TRBD1,13,TGCGCCAGCAGCCCGGGACAGTCATACGAGCAGTACTTC,CASSPGQSYEQYF
-,TRBV18,TRBJ1-4,TRBD1,15,TGTGCCAGCTCACCTAACAGGGGTAGTAATGAAAAACTGTTTTTT,CASSPNRGSNEKLFF
-,TRBV6-2/TRBV6-3,TRBJ2-5,-,13,TGTGCCAGCAGTTGGGGGCAGGGAGAGACCCAGTACTTC,CASSWGQGETQYF
-,TRBV27,TRBJ2-1,TRBD2,17,TGTGCCAGCAGTTTACCCTCCGCTAGCGGGTATTACAATGAGCAGTTCTTC,CASSLPSASGYYNEQFF
-,TRBV18,TRBJ2-5,-,14,TGTGCCAGCTCACCACCGGCCAGGATAGAGACCCAGTACTTC,CASSPPARIETQYF
-,TRBV2,TRBJ2-3,TRBD1,14,TGTGCCAGCACCAGGACAGGGAGTCGAGATACGCAGTATTTT,CASTRTGSRDTQYF
-,TRBV2,TRBJ1-2,-,14,TGTGCCAGCAGTGAAGCAGTCGGAGATGGTGGCTACACCTTC,CASSEAVGDGGYTF
-,TRBV11-2,TRBJ1-2,TRBD1,16,TGTGCCAGCAGCTCGAACAGGGGGAAACAAATGAATGGCTACACCTTC,CASSSNRGKQMNGYTF
-,TRBV9,TRBJ1-1,TRBD1,15,TGTGCCAGCAGCACGACAGGGGGCACGAACACTGAAGCTTTCTTT,CASSTTGGTNTEAFF
-,TRBV11-2,TRBJ1-3,-,17,TGTGCCAGCAGCTTAGAGGGGAGGGGCCGGCCGGGAAACACCATATATTTT,CASSLEGRGRPGNTIYF
-,TRBV7-6,TRBJ1-3,TRBD1,15,TGTGCCAGCAGCCCCTTGACAGGGCCCGAGGGCACCATATATTTT,CASSPLTGPEGTIYF
-,TRBV7-3,TRBJ2-1,TRBD2,15,TGTGCCAGCAGCTTATTCCTAGCGGGGTACAATGAGCAGTTCTTC,CASSLFLAGYNEQFF
once,TRBV11-2,TRBJ2-3,TRBD2,14,TGTGCCAGCAGGGGACTAGCGGGGACAGATACGCAGTATTTT,CASRGLAGTDTQYF
-,TRBV6-2/TRBV6-3,TRBJ1-1,TRBD1,15,TGTGCCAGCAGTTTCGACCGGGACAGGGACACTGAAGCTTTCTTT,CASSFDRDRDTEAFF
-,TRBV30,TRBJ2-2,-,13,TGTGCCTCCCGAGGGGGGGGCGACGGGGAGCTGTTTTTT,CASRGGGDGELFF
-,TRBV10-1,TRBJ2-6,TRBD2,17,TGCGCCAGCCTCCTTGCGGGACTACTCTCTGGGGCCAACGTCCTGACTTTC,CASLLAGLLSGANVLTF
-,TRBV28,TRBJ1-2,-,14,TGTGCCAGCAGTTCAGGGGTCTCGAGTTATGGCTACACCTTC,CASSSGVSSYGYTF
-,TRBV9,TRBJ2-5,-,13,TGTGCCAGCAGCGTAATGGCACAAGAGACCCAGTACTTC,CASSVMAQETQYF
-,TRBV7-3,TRBJ2-3,TRBD2,17,TGTGCCAGCGGCTTTACGACTAGCGTCCCCACCACAGATACGCAGTATTTT,CASGFTTSVPTTDTQYF
-,TRBV30,TRBJ2-1,TRBD1,13,TGTGCCTGGAGTGAAACAGGGGGGTCTGAGCAGTTCTTC,CAWSETGGSEQFF
-,TRBV18,TRBJ2-1,-,19,TGTGCCAGCTCACCACCGGAAATTTTTATGGGGGGGACACACAATGAGCAGTTCTTC,CASSPPEIFMGGTHNEQFF
-,TRBV30,TRBJ1-6,TRBD1,14,TGTGCCTGGAGTTTACAGGGGGCTAATTCACCCCTCCACTTT,CAWSLQGANSPLHF
-,TRBV27,TRBJ2-7,-,14,TGTGCCAGCAGCCTCCTGGCTAGCTCATTCGAGCAGTACTTC,CASSLLASSFEQYF
-,TRBV12-2,TRBJ2-3,-,16,TGTGCAAGTCGCTTAGCGAGGACAGGGAGAGCAGATACGCAGTATTTT,CASRLARTGRADTQYF
-,TRBV20-1,TRBJ2-7,TRBD1,15,TGCAGTGCTAGTGAAGGCGGGACAGGGCCCTACGAGCAGTACTTC,CSASEGGTGPYEQYF
-,TRBV6-5,TRBJ1-1,TRBD1,14,TGTGCCAGCAGGAGGACAGGGAAGAACACTGAAGCTTTCTTT,CASRRTGKNTEAFF
once,TRBV19,TRBJ2-3,-,15,TGTGCCAGTAGTATCGAAGCGGCCCGCTGGGATACGCAGTATTTT,CASSIEAARWDTQYF
-,TRBV11-2,TRBJ1-6,-,16,TGTGCCAGCAGCTTAGAGGAGGGATCCTATAATTCACCCCTCCACTTT,CASSLEEGSYNSPLHF
-,TRBV27,TRBJ1-1,-,14,TGTGCCAGCAGGACAGTTACGGCGAACACTGAAGCTTTCTTT,CASRTVTANTEAFF
-,TRBV9,TRBJ2-3,TRBD1,18,TGTGCCAGCAGCCTGCCGGGACAGGGGGCCTTGGGGACAGATACGCAGTATTTT,CASSLPGQGALGTDTQYF
-,TRBV7-2,TRBJ1-3,-,13,TGTGCCAGCAGCTCACAGCAAGGGGACACCATATATTTT,CASSSQQGDTIYF
-,TRBV27,TRBJ2-2,-,14,TGTGCCAGCAGTTTCATGGGGGGTCGAGGGGAGCTGTTTTTT,CASSFMGGRGELFF
-,TRBV5-4,TRBJ2-2,-,12,TGTGCCAGCACCACTTCGGGCGGGGAGCTGTTTTTT,CASTTSGGELFF
-,TRBV18,TRBJ2-1,-,16,TGTGCCAGCTCACCACAGGTACCTAGCGTCTACAATGAGCAGTTCTTC,CASSPQVPSVYNEQFF
-,TRBV30,TRBJ2-3,TRBD2,12,TGTGCCCGCGGGACTAGCGGAGATACGCAGTATTTT,CARGTSGDTQYF
-,TRBV7-3,TRBJ2-1,TRBD2,15,TGTGCCAGCAGCTTACGGACTAGCGGTTACAATGAGCAGTTCTTC,CASSLRTSGYNEQFF
-,TRBV12-5,TRBJ1-1,TRBD1,15,TGTGCTAGTGGCCCATCTATACCCAGGGGGACTGAAGCTTTCTTT,CASGPSIPRGTEAFF
few,TRBV6-5,TRBJ2-2,-,15,TGTGCCAGCAGGAAATTTGACAGGACGGCCGGGGAGCTGTTTTTT,CASRKFDRTAGELFF
-,TRBV6-5,TRBJ2-3,-,15,TGTGCCAGCAGCCTTCAAAAACCGGGGACAGATACGCAGTATTTT,CASSLQKPGTDTQYF
-,TRBV10-3,TRBJ2-2,-,17,TGTGCCATCAGTGAGTCGTTAGGAGGAACGCGCACCGGGGAGCTGTTTTTT,CAISESLGGTRTGELFF
-,TRBV7-3,TRBJ2-1,TRBD2,14,TGTGCCAGCAGCTTATCCGGACTAGCGAGTGAGCAGTTCTTC,CASSLSGLASEQFF
-,TRBV29-1,TRBJ1-4,-,14,TGCAGCGTTGCTCGGGGGGCAACTAATGAAAAACTGTTTTTT,CSVARGATNEKLFF
-,TRBV29-1,TRBJ2-2,TRBD1,15,TGCAGCGTTGAAAGTGGGACAGGGGGGACCGGGGAGCTGTTTTTT,CSVESGTGGTGELFF
once,TRBV6-5,TRBJ2-5,-,16,TGTGCCAGCAGTTTGGGCCTCCGGGTCGACAGGGAGACCCAGTACTTC,CASSLGLRVDRETQYF
-,TRBV27,TRBJ1-1,-,13,TGTGCCAGCAGTTTTTCGGGGAACACTGAAGCTTTCTTT,CASSFSGNTEAFF
few,TRBV6-6,TRBJ2-1,TRBD2,14,TGTGCCAGCAGTGTAGCGGGAGAATGGAATGAGCAGTTCTTC,CASSVAGEWNEQFF